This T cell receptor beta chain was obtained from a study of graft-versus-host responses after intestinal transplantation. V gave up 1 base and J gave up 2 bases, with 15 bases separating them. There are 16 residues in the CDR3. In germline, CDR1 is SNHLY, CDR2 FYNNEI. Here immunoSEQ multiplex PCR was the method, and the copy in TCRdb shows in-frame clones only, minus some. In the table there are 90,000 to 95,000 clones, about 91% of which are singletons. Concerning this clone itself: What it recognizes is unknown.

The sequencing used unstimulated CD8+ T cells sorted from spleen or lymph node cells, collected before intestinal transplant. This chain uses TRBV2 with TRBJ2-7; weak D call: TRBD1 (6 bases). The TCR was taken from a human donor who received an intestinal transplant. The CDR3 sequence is CASSEGMAPGAYEQYF. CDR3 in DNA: TGTGCCAGCAGTGAAGGTATGGCCCCAGGGGCCTACGAGCAGTACTTC. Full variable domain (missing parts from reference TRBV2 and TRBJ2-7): EPEVTQTPSHQVTQMGQEVILRCVPISNHLYFYWYRQILGQKVEFLVSFYNNEISEKSEIFDDQFSVERPDGSNFTLKIRSTKLEDSAMYFCASSEGMAPGAYEQYFGPGTRLTVT.